This passage covers 10 T cell receptor beta chains from one sample sequenced in a study of read filtering for tumor transcriptome and immune sequencing. The library was built from about 0.4 ug RNA with molecular barcoded adaptors for alpha/delta and beta/gamma chains. TCRdb fed the reads into MiXCR, producing one record per CDR3 protein. Here the sample spans 50,000 or so distinct CDR3 sequences, more than 10% being singletons. The sample taken for sequencing was a population of CD138-negative cells sorted from bone marrow. These receptors came from a donor aged 40 or older with multiple myeloma.

As to this clonotype: Its ends do not fully match the called genes, so a read error is possible. The chain employs TRBV2 and TRBJ1-5, with 7 nucleotides matching TRBD1. Germline V lookup: CDR1 SNHLY, CDR2 FYNNEI. This CDR3 spans 14 amino acids. The CDR3 loop is CASSDQGVSQPQHF. The CDR3 DNA follows: TGTGCCAGCAGTGATCAGGGGGTCAGTCAGCCACAGCATTTT. The full variable domain, its missing parts supplied by reference TRBV2 and TRBJ1-5, is EPEVTQTPSHQVTQMGQEVILRCVPISNHLYFYWYRQILGQKVEFLVSFYNNEISEKSEIFDDQFSVERPDGSNFTLKIRSTKLEDSAMYFCASSDQGVSQPQHFGDGTRLSIL.

This clonotype was detected many times. The chain uses TRBV19 and TRBJ2-1; D is unresolved. The CDR3 extends over 12 amino acids. Germline-derived CDR1 and CDR2 are LNHDA and SQIVND (reference sequence). Trimming left V 0 bases short and J 8 bases short, with 5 bases between. CDR3 protein: CASSIDLDEQFF. In nucleotides, the CDR3 is TGTGCCAGTAGTATAGATCTTGATGAGCAGTTCTTC. Variable domain in full (rest from reference TRBV19 and TRBJ2-1): DGGITQSPKYLFRKEGQNVTLSCEQNLNHDAMYWYRQDPGQGLRLIYYSQIVNDFQKGDIAEGYSVSREKKESFPLTVTSAQKNPTAFYLCASSIDLDEQFFGPGTRLTVL.

On this clonotype itself: A read error may account for a junction end that differs from germline. The J gene is TRBJ2-1, the V gene TRBV7-9, with D hard to call. CDR1 is SEHNR and CDR2 is FQNEAQ in the germline V gene (reference sequence). The CDR3 is 15 amino acids. The CDR3 sequence is CASGFYLGINKEQFF. CDR3 DNA: TGTGCCAGCGGCTTTTATTTAGGCATAAACAAGGAGCAGTTCTTC.

This clonotype appeared many times. V usage is TRBV20-1 and J usage is TRBJ1-2; TRBD1 agrees at 12 bases. The J segment lost 8 bases and the V segment lost 3 bases, leaving 13 bases of the junction unmatched. CDR3 length: 16 amino acids. Germline V gene sequence: CDR1 DFQATT, CDR2 SNEGSKA (reference sequence). The CDR3 region has the DNA TGCAGTGCTAGCCCCCAAGTCCGGGGGACAGGGGGCGGCTACACCTTC. Translation: CSASPQVRGTGGGYTF.

Comments on this clonotype: Given a much more abundant clone one base away, this may be a read error. The rearrangement uses TRBV20-1 and TRBJ2-1; D is perhaps TRBD2 (6 bases). Per the germline V gene, CDR1 is DFQATT and CDR2 is SNEGSKA (reference sequence). This CDR3 is built from 14 residues. CDR3 in DNA: TGCAGTGCTCCGCGGGAAGCCTGGGGGAATGGGCAGTTCTTC. This translates into CSAPREAWGNGQFF.

The chain couples TRBV23-1 to TRBJ2-4, with a tentative D call TRBD2 (6 bases). TRBV23-1 carries the ORF label, with uncertain function. The CDR3 is 17 amino acids. Trimming pared 6 bases from V and 2 bases from J, leaving 20 bases between. This CDR3 reads CASRRLEEFSTKNIQYF. CDR3 DNA sequence: TGCGCCAGCAGGAGACTAGAAGAGTTCTCAACCAAAAACATTCAGTACTTC.

There are many counts of this clonotype. The chain has TRBV9 and TRBJ2-1; possibly TRBD2 for D (6 bases). The CDR3 has 16 residues. Trimming shortened V by 4 bases and J by 6 bases, and 20 bases separated the two germline ends. The germline gives CDR1 SGDLS, CDR2 YYNGEE. The CDR3 is CASSPGLPRPTNEQFF. As DNA, the CDR3 is TGTGCCAGCAGCCCCGGACTACCCCGCCCGACCAATGAGCAGTTCTTC.

This clonotype was seen ten or more times. The CDR3 loop reads CASSHPGLAGDQRLGTDTQYF. CDR3 DNA: TGCGCCAGCAGCCATCCCGGACTAGCGGGAGATCAACGTCTTGGCACAGATACGCAGTATTTT. The chain combines TRBV4-1 with TRBJ2-3; TRBD2 aligns across 13 bases. V lost 3 bases, J lost 1 base, and 16 bases stayed unmatched. The CDR3 has 21 residues. Looked up from germline, CDR1 is MGHRA and CDR2 is YSYEKL.

This clonotype was detected ten times or more. The rearrangement joins TRBV18 to TRBJ1-1; 8 nucleotides line up with TRBD1. Germline V lookup: CDR1 KGHSH, CDR2 LQKENI. CDR3 length equals 14 residues. J lost 6 bases, V lost 2 bases, and 5 bases had no gene match. CDR3 residues: CASSPGQGTAEAFF. The CDR3 nucleotides read TGTGCCAGCTCACCAGGACAGGGTACGGCTGAAGCTTTCTTT.

Comments on this clonotype: This may come from a read error, since a much larger clone is one base off. The chain is built from TRBV3-1 and TRBJ2-2; unclear D gene. The CDR3 extends over 14 amino acids. CDR1 is LGHDT and CDR2 is YNNKEL in the germline V gene (reference sequence). The V gene lost 4 bases and the J gene lost 6 bases, with 12 bases spanning the gap. The DNA for the CDR3 is TGTGCCAGCAGCCCGTTATCCAATCCCGGGGAGCTGTTTTTT. Translated, it gives CASSPLSNPGELFF.